Reported below is one T cell receptor beta chain. Antigen: not known. TCRdb re-analysed the PCR reads in MiXCR, keeping a single row per CDR3 protein. This table holds 460,000 or so distinct CDR3 sequences, about a fifth found once. This CDR3 is 15 amino acids long. The V gene end was trimmed by 6 bases and the J gene end by 8 bases; junction bases not matched to a gene: 8. Naive CD8 T cells underwent sorting with the CD8+CD4-CCR7+CD45RA+ definition. The sample originates from a study of molecular identifiers for immune sequencing clone quantification. Across the study: Replicates split RNA from 20,000 or 100,000 naive CD8 cells five ways, and the researchers sequenced four portions. Regarding the study as a whole: In naive cells, clones above 20 RNA copies held under 1% of molecules, whereas in effector cells they held over 97%.

The sample comprised naive CD8+ T cells from blood, with Jurkat cell RNA spiked in. Subset reported: FACS-sorted CD8+CD4-CCR7+CD45RA+ naive T cells. The source is a human donor in good health. Some libraries in this study had Jurkat cell RNA spiked in. The V and J genes are TRBV12-3 or TRBV12-4 and TRBJ1-4, with 11 positions matching TRBD1. CDR3 loop: CASRSGTGGWEKLFF. CDR3 nucleotides: TGTGCCAGCAGGAGCGGGACAGGGGGGTGGGAAAAACTGTTTTTT.